The clone carrying this TCR beta chain occurred many times. What it binds is not known. CDR1 is KGHSH, CDR2 LQKENI, per germline. CDR3 size: 16 residues. Trimming removed 1 base from V and 4 bases from J; junction bases left unmatched: 6. These data originate in a study of T-cell memory formation after mild COVID-19. Study-level results: Confirmation was lacking for SARS-CoV-2 specificity of second-wave clones that peaked on day 37.

TCRdb called the 5' RACE reads again in MiXCR, with one record for every CDR3 protein. This table has some 160,000 distinct CDR3 sequences, approximately 13% appearing once. The chain has TRBV18 and TRBJ1-4; 7 positions match TRBD1. The sequencing sample was made of PBMCs or a T cell subset sorted from them (not recorded which). This TCR was sampled from a man aged 18 to 29 who had mild COVID-19 (a few samples of this study predate the infection). Cell type and time point are not known. The CDR3 region is CASSPLADRRNEKLFF. CDR3 sequence (DNA): TGTGCCAGCTCACCACTGGCGGACAGGCGTAATGAAAAACTGTTTTTT. Full variable domain (remainder filled in from reference TRBV18 and TRBJ1-4): NAGVMQNPRHLVRRRGQEARLRCSPMKGHSHVYWYRQLPEEGLKFMVYLQKENIIDESGMPKERFSAEFPKEGPSILRIQQVVRGDSAAYFCASSPLADRRNEKLFFGSGTQLSVL.